This TCR beta chain was sequenced in a study of shared clonotypes between healthy human individuals (dated by TCRdb to 2020 to 2022). General notes on the study: Two women and a few men aged 18 to 49 years were included in the cohort. Per donor, three plates each were used for CD4 naive and CD4 memory, two for CD8 naive, and one for CD8 memory. To estimate repertoire size and how much clonotype sharing occurs between individuals, the study deeply sequenced the blood TCR repertoires of roughly 5 healthy adults. To increase sequencing depth and limit assay-specific biases, different laboratories used diverse techniques to prepare libraries and sequence TCR repertoires. Leukapheresis yielded between about 0.94 and 10 billion PBMCs per donor. What the research found in general, with its limitations: Compared with non-shared clonotypes, the clonotypes found in all four sorted-subset donors had higher generation probabilities. Based on pairwise subsampling, the degree of clonotype sharing among donors was expected to be affected by sequencing depth. Rarefaction of sorted-subset datasets indicated incomplete sequencing despite the large sequencing depth. Only blood was sampled, and tissue TCR repertoires likely differ from those in blood. Roughly 5% of naive CD4, 3.5% of naive CD8, approximately 2.2% of memory CD4, and more than 0.35% of memory CD8 clonotypes were shared across several donors. Larger estimated clonotype richness was generally found for naive subsets than for memory subsets. Because the study included a small number of donors, the genetic and exposure-history diversity represented was limited.

Using the deep immunoSEQ assay, TCR CDR3 regions were amplified from genomic DNA by multiplex PCR. Extracted genomic DNA from each cell subset was spread evenly across all wells of several immunoSEQ 96-well plates, with each plate serving as a replicate. For sorted subsets, each replicate PCR was loaded with around 220 ng genomic DNA, equivalent to about 33,000 T cell genomes. Purified libraries were quantified with a Qubit 3.0 fluorometer, sized on a Bioanalyzer 2100, and re-quantified with the KAPA Library Quantification kit. Every immunoSEQ 96-well plate was sequenced on a dedicated single-read 150-cycle Illumina NextSeq 550 flow cell. From the authors' description of their analysis: Because the immunoSEQ output included only junctional sequences and no quality scores, the filtering could not be the same as the filtering used for full-length reads. To assign V/J genes and CDR3, sequences were annotated against IMGT germline references using PyIR, a Python wrapper for IgBLAST v1.9. Any read was removed if the V/J assignment was weak (E-value above 1e-6), the CDR3 was missing, or the read contained stop codons, out-of-frame junctions, or ambiguous translated residues. V3J clonotypes were defined as sequences sharing an identical inferred V gene, J gene, and CDR3 amino acid sequence. To compute the percentage overlap between repertoires, the number of shared unique clonotypes was divided by the size of the smaller repertoire. Repertoire richness was assessed with RTK rarefaction, the Chao1 estimator, and Recon v2.1 estimates of unobserved clonotypes. For all TCRbeta clonotypes obtained by the gDNA method from a few donors, generation probabilities were computed with OLGA. Here the immuneACCESS table is served through TCRdb, limited to in-frame sequences with V and J called. Missing clones are a known gap in these copies; in checked studies unresolved V genes cover under half, and the rest lacks a known reason. The D gene and trimming were derived from the DNA, and the V and J assignments and clone size from that table. The sample contains some 2 million clones, about 95% of them found a single time. The ten largest clones add up to 1.2% of the sample.

The CDR3 spans 15 residues, from the cysteine through the phenylalanine. Just CDR3 DNA is preserved here, 45 bases in frame from base 1. CD8 naive samples consisted of CD45RO-negative cells that were positively selected for CCR7, yielding a CD45RA+CCR7+ population without TemRA cells. Healthy HIV-negative adults with no recently reported acute infections or vaccinations were included as donors. Every donor was a Caucasian adult residing in Nashville, Tennessee, USA. Blood was obtained by leukapheresis, after which PBMCs were separated by Ficoll-Histopaque density gradient centrifugation and cryopreserved in liquid nitrogen vapor phase. Purity and quantity of every magnetically sorted T cell population were checked by analytical flow cytometry. Each sorted fraction had its genomic DNA isolated and then quantified by UV absorbance on a Nanodrop 2000c. Of note for this clone: The antigen this receptor binds is unknown. No per-base quality is available; no much larger clone lies one base away.

This chain joins TRBV21-1 to TRBJ1-5. TRBV21-1 is annotated as a pseudogene. The sequence came from a man between 18 and 29 years old in good health. Sequenced: naive CD8+ T cells sorted from blood. The intended sense of this specimen's cell subset or site label: CD45RA+CCR7+. The CDR3 sequence is CASSKARQHNQPQHF. The sequence in DNA is TGTGCCAGCAGCAAAGCGAGGCAGCACAATCAGCCCCAGCATTTT.